The subject of this entry is one T cell receptor (beta chain). Its specificity is not known. Trimming removed 1 base at V and 4 bases at J, with 10 bases between. The germline V gene encodes CDR1 LNHDA and CDR2 SQIVND (reference sequence). There are 14 residues in the CDR3. The repertoire was sequenced with immunoSEQ multiplex PCR; TCRdb's copy has only in-frame clones and lacks some. Of approximately 12,000 clones listed, roughly 92% are singletons. The sample originates from a study of chemoradiotherapy in HPV16-positive cancers. Study information: Candidate HPV-specific clones and shared TCR motifs came from a couple of HPV16-positive patients.

The study, taken as a whole, reports: Candidate HPV-specific clones and E7-related TCR motifs grew in tumor during treatment.

The TCR was taken from a human donor with HPV-associated anogenital cancer. The chain is built from TRBV19 and TRBJ1-1, with a weak D call TRBD1 (6 bases). Sequenced material: blood, taken from a patient who underwent chemoradiotherapy. The CDR3 sequence is CASSIGGRGTEAFF. CDR3 bases: TGTGCCAGTAGTATAGGGGGCAGGGGCACTGAAGCTTTCTTT.